Listed here are 23 T cell receptor beta chains from one sample, sequenced in a study of CD8 T cell repertoires and HIV-1 epitope variants. The data were produced by immunoSEQ multiplex PCR, yet TCRdb's version contains in-frame clones alone and is incomplete. The sample gives under 100,000 clones, more than 65% of which show up once; more than 25% is in the top ten. The material sequenced was uncultured baseline CD8+ T cells from peripheral blood mononuclear cells (PBMCs). These receptors all stem from a male donor with HIV.

The V call is TRBV11-2, the J call TRBJ2-2, with D perhaps TRBD1 (6 bases). The CDR3 runs 14 residues. V was pared by 6 bases and J by 3 bases, with 11 bases between. Germline values: CDR1 SGHAT, CDR2 FQNNGV. This chain's CDR3 is CASRSGQHTGELFF. For the CDR3, the DNA is TGTGCCAGCAGGTCTGGACAGCACACCGGGGAGCTGTTTTTT.

V and J are TRBV7-9 and TRBJ2-7; no firm D call. V was trimmed by 5 bases and J by 1 base, leaving 12 bases between them. The CDR3 contains 14 residues. Germline values: CDR1 SEHNR, CDR2 FQNEAQ (reference sequence). DNA for the CDR3: TGTGCCAGCAGCCCGTTTACCCCTTCCTACGAGCAGTACTTC. Its translation is CASSPFTPSYEQYF.

As concerns this clone: One junction end does not reproduce the germline sequence, and a read error may be involved. The rearrangement joins TRBV10-3 to TRBJ2-7, with D perhaps TRBD2 (6 bases). The CDR3 consists of 12 residues. Germline V gives CDR1 ENHRY, CDR2 SYGVKD. This CDR3 is CAISEPLGGPDF. The CDR3 bases are TGTGCCATCAGTGAGCCCCTGGGGGGTCCCGACTTC.

This sequence joins TRBV6-6 and TRBJ1-5; D gene ambiguous. Germline V gene sequence: CDR1 MNHNY, CDR2 SVGAGI (reference sequence). The CDR3 is 14 amino acids. V lost 6 bases to trimming and J lost 4 bases, with 13 bases between them. As DNA, the CDR3 is TGTGCCAGCAGCTCCCTCCCCCCTAATCAGCCCCAGCATTTT. Amino acids: CASSSLPPNQPQHF.

The chain joins TRBV7-2 to TRBJ1-1; perhaps TRBD1 as D (6 bases). Germline CDR1 reads SGHTA; CDR2 reads FQGNSA. Trimming pared 4 bases from V and 9 bases from J, leaving 12 bases between. The CDR3 runs 12 residues. This CDR3 is CASSSSGQKAFF. CDR3 nucleotides: TGTGCCAGCAGCTCCTCGGGACAAAAAGCTTTCTTT.

This sequence joins TRBV2 and TRBJ1-2, with TRBD1 as a possible D gene (5 bases). The CDR3 has 13 residues. Trimming took 10 bases from V and 7 from J, leaving 19 bases between them. Germline V gene lookup returns CDR1 SNHLY and CDR2 FYNNEI. The CDR3 nucleotides are TGTGCCACCCAGAACAAGGGGTCGGGTGGCTACACCTTC. It yields the protein CATQNKGSGGYTF.

The CDR3 here is CASSRDRGTYEQYF. DNA for the CDR3: TGTGCCAGCAGCCGGGACAGGGGGACCTACGAGCAGTACTTC. The chain recombines TRBV5-4 with TRBJ2-7, with 11 bases matching TRBD1. This CDR3 is 14 amino acids long. Trimming took 4 bases from V and 2 from J; bases not matched to a gene: 2. CDR1 is SGHNT and CDR2 is YYREEE in the germline V gene (reference sequence).

Only a few counts were recorded for this clone. CDR3 protein: CASCLSGQGAAKNIQYF. CDR3 nucleotides: TGTGCCAGCTGCCTCTCAGGGCAAGGGGCAGCCAAAAACATTCAGTACTTC. The genes are TRBV18 and TRBJ2-4; possible D gene TRBD1, 5 bases. Germline-derived CDR1 and CDR2 are KGHSH and LQKENI. This CDR3 contains 17 residues. Trimming took 7 bases from V and 0 from J, leaving 19 bases between them.

The rearrangement links TRBV7-9 to TRBJ2-1, with D maybe TRBD2 (6 bases). Deletions cut 1 base from V and 2 bases from J, with 18 bases between. This CDR3 has 18 residues. Germline CDR1 is SEHNR and CDR2 is FQNEAQ (reference sequence). CDR3 DNA sequence: TGTGCCAGCAGCTTAGAGTCCTTCAGCGGGCGAACCTACAATGAGCAGTTCTTC. Translation: CASSLESFSGRTYNEQFF.

This clone was observed once. V and J are TRBV7-3 and TRBJ2-7, with 8 bases fitting TRBD1. With V trimmed by 1 base and J by 3 bases, 5 bases remained unmatched. Germline CDR1 reads SGHTA; CDR2 reads FQGTGA. The CDR3 loop spans 15 amino acids. The DNA of the CDR3 is TGTGCCAGCAGCTTAAGCGCGACAGGGGTCTACGAGCAGTACTTC. Protein sequence: CASSLSATGVYEQYF.

Only a few counts were recorded for this clone. Other DNA sequences in the sample encode the same CDR3. The chain uses TRBV28 and TRBJ1-2, with 7 bases matching TRBD1. CDR3 length: 12 amino acids. The ends lost 6 bases at V and 5 bases at J; junction bases unmatched: 3. Germline CDR1 MDHEN, CDR2 SYDVKM. The CDR3 loop reads CASSTGEYGYTF. CDR3 in DNA: TGTGCCAGCAGCACAGGGGAATATGGCTACACCTTC.

This clone was seen a few times. The V gene is TRBV5-1, the J gene TRBJ1-2; D not certain. The CDR3 is 12 amino acids. The V end lost 4 bases, the J end lost 7 bases, and 11 bases lay between the germline ends. CDR1 is SGHRS, CDR2 YFSETQ, per germline. CDR3 DNA sequence: TGCGCCAGCAGCGCCGGACGTGTTGGCTACACCTTC. Its translation: CASSAGRVGYTF. The variable domain in full, completed from reference TRBV5-1 and TRBJ1-2, reads KAGVTQTPRYLIKTRGQQVTLSCSPISGHRSVSWYQQTPGQGLQFLFEYFSETQRNKGNFPGRFSGRQFSNSRSEMNVSTLELGDSALYLCASSAGRVGYTFGSGTRLTVV.

The genes are TRBV5-5 and TRBJ1-2; possible D gene TRBD1, 6 bases. V was pared by 3 bases and J by 4 bases, with 16 bases between. The CDR3 runs to 15 residues. The V gene's germline CDR1 is SGHKS and CDR2 YYEKEE (reference sequence). CDR3 region: CASSSWTEESYGYTF. DNA of the CDR3: TGTGCCAGCAGCTCGTGGACAGAAGAAAGCTATGGCTACACCTTC.

The V call is TRBV29-1, the J call TRBJ2-4; D possibly corresponds to TRBD2 (5 bases). Germline V gene data show CDR1 as SQVTM and CDR2 as ANQGSEA. V lost 4 bases and J 8 bases, leaving 15 bases between the germline ends. The CDR3 contains 13 residues. In DNA form, the CDR3 reads TGCAGCGTTGGTCTTAGCGCCCGAGACATTCAGTACTTC. It translates to CSVGLSARDIQYF.

This sequence joins TRBV9 and TRBJ2-7; 8 bases are shared with TRBD1. V shed 3 bases and J 1 base; nucleotides not matched to a gene: 9. CDR3 size: 16 residues. Germline CDR1 and CDR2: SGDLS and YYNGEE. The DNA for the CDR3 is TGTGCCAGCAGCGAGGGACAGGCCATGAGATCCTACGAGCAGTACTTC. Translating gives CASSEGQAMRSYEQYF.

The chain is built from TRBV7-2 and TRBJ1-2; possibly TRBD1 for D (5 bases). Trimming removed 8 bases from V and 0 bases from J, with 16 bases in between. Germline CDR1 SGHTA, CDR2 FQGNSA. The CDR3 is 15 amino acids. The CDR3 DNA is TGTGCCAGCCAATCCTTAAGGGGCCCTAACTATGGCTACACCTTC. Protein: CASQSLRGPNYGYTF.

This clone has a handful of counts. The chain is built from TRBV7-9 and TRBJ2-5, with unresolved D. The CDR3 length is 12 residues. Germline CDR1 reads SEHNR; CDR2 reads FQNEAQ (reference sequence). V shed 8 bases and J shed 5 bases, with 12 bases lying between them. CDR3 coding DNA: TGTGCCAGCGGGAAAGCAACGGAGACCCAGTACTTC. This codes for CASGKATETQYF.

The sample holds a few counts of this clone. The J gene is TRBJ2-7, the V gene TRBV28; 13 bases are shared with TRBD2. The trim removed 6 bases at V and 6 bases at J, leaving 17 bases unmatched. Germline V gives CDR1 MDHEN, CDR2 SYDVKM. This CDR3 is built from 18 residues. The CDR3 DNA reads TGTGCCAGCAGAACCGAAGAAGGACTAGCGGGAGATTGGAGCGAGCAGTACTTC. Translated: CASRTEEGLAGDWSEQYF.

CDR3 loop: CASSAQTGVGETQYF. The CDR3 nucleotides are TGCGCCAGCAGCGCCCAGACAGGGGTAGGAGAGACCCAGTACTTC. V gene TRBV5-1 combines with J gene TRBJ2-5; 8 bases line up with TRBD1. Germline CDR1 reads SGHRS; CDR2 reads YFSETQ. J was trimmed by 4 bases and V by 4 bases; bases with no gene match: 9. The CDR3 is 15 amino acids.

The rearrangement uses TRBV28 and TRBJ1-2; D ambiguous. The V end lost 4 bases, the J end lost 7 bases, and 19 bases lay between the germline ends. Looked up from germline, CDR1 is MDHEN and CDR2 is SYDVKM. The CDR3 loop spans 15 amino acids. CDR3 amino acids: CASSSRSRKAGGYTF. The DNA of the CDR3 is TGTGCCAGCAGTTCCCGGTCCAGAAAGGCGGGTGGCTACACCTTC.

Only one count was recorded for this clone. V gene TRBV27 combines with J gene TRBJ2-7, with 7 bases matching TRBD1. The CDR3 extends over 12 amino acids. CDR1 is MNHEY and CDR2 is SMNVEV in the germline V gene (reference sequence). The trim removed 10 bases at V and 8 bases at J, leaving 11 bases unmatched. The CDR3 nucleotides read TGTGCCACCCATAGACAGGGCGATAAGCAGTACTTC. Amino acids: CATHRQGDKQYF.

The chain recombines TRBV6-5 with TRBJ2-7; 8 bases map to TRBD1. The CDR3 extends over 11 amino acids. Germline CDR1 MNHEY, CDR2 SVGAGI. With 10 bases clipped from V and 3 bases from J, the junction kept 2 bases outside the gene matches. CDR3 sequence (DNA): TGTGCCACCACAGGGGGCTACGAGCAGTACTTC. It translates to CATTGGYEQYF.

This chain connects TRBV28 to TRBJ2-7, with 8 bases fitting TRBD1. This CDR3 spans 15 amino acids. With V trimmed by 6 bases and J by 4 bases, 11 bases remained unmatched. Germline assignment: CDR1 MDHEN and CDR2 SYDVKM. The CDR3 loop reads CASRGRTGTTYEQYF. The CDR3 coding sequence is TGTGCCAGCAGGGGAAGGACAGGGACCACATACGAGCAGTACTTC.